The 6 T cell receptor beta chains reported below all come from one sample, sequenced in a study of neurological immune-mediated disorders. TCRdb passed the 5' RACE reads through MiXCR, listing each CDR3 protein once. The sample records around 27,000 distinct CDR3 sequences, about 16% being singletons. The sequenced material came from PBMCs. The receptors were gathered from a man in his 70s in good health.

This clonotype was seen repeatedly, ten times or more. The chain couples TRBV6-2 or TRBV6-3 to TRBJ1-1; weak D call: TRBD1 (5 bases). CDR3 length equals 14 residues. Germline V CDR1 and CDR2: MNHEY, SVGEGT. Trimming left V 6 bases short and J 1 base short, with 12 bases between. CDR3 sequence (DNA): TGTGCCAGCAGAAGAGGGGCGACGAACACTGAAGCTTTCTTT. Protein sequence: CASRRGATNTEAFF.

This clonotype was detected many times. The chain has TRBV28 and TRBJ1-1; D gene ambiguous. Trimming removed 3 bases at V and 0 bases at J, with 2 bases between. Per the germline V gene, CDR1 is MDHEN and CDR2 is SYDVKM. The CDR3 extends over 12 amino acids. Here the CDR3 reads CASSFMNTEAFF. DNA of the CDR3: TGTGCCAGCAGTTTTATGAACACTGAAGCTTTCTTT.

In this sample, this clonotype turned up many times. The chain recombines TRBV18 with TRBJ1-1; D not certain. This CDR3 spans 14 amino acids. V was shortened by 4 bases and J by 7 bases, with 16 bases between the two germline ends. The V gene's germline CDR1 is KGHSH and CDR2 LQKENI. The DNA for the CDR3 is TGTGCCAGCTCACATGGCCAAAGGGCCAGTGAAGCTTTCTTT. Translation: CASSHGQRASEAFF.

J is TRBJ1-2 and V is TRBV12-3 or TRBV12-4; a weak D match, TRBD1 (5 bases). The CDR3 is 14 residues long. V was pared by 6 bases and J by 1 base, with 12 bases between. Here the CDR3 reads CASSGTARNYGYTF. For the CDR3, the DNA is TGTGCCAGCAGCGGGACCGCCCGTAACTATGGCTACACCTTC.

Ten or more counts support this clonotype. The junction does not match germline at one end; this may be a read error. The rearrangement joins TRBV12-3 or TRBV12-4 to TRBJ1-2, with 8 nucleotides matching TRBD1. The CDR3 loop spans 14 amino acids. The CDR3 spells CASSLGQGIQGYTF. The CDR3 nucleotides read TGTGCCAGCAGCTTAGGACAGGGTATACAAGGCTACACCTTC.

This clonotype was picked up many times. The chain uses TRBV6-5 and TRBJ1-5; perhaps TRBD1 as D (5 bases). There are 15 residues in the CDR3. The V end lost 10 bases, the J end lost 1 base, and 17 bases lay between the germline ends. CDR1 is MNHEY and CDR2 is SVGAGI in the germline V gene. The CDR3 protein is CAMLHGGLSNQPQHF. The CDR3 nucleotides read TGTGCCATGCTTCATGGGGGGTTAAGCAATCAGCCCCAGCATTTT.